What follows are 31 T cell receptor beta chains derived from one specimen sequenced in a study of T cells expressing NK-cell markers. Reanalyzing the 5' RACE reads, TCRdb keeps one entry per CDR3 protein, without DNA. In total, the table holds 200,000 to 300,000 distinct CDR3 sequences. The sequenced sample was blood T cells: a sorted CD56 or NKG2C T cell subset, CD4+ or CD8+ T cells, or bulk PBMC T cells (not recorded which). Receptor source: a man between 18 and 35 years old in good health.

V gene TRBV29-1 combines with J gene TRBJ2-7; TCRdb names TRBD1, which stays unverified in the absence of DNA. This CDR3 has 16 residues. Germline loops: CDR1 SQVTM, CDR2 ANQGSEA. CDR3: CSVSPRGGKGSYEQYF.

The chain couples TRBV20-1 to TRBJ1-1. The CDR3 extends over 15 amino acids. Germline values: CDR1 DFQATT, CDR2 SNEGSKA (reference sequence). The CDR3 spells CSARDPRGGDTEAFF.

The CDR3 protein is CASSAPRPASSYEQYF. This chain joins TRBV25-1 and TRBJ2-7; no DNA is available, so the TRBD1 call from TCRdb remains unchecked. The germline V gene has CDR1 MGHDK and CDR2 SYGVNS. This CDR3 contains 16 residues.

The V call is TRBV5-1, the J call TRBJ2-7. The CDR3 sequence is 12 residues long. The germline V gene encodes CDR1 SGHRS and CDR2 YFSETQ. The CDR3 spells CASSDRTGEQYF.

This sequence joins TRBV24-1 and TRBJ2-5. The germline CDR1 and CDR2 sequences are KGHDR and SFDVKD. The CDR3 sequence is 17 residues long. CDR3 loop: CATSDRTAPLYQETQYF.

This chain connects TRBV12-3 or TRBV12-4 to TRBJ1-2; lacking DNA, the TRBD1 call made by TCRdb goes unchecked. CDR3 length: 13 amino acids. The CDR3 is CASSSGVVAGYTF.

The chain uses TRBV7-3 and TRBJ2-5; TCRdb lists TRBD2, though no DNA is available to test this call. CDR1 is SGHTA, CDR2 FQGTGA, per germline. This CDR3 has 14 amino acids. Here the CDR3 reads CASSLSGGKETQYF.

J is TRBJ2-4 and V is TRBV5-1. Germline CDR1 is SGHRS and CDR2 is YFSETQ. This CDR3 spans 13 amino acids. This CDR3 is CASSHQRIDIQYF.

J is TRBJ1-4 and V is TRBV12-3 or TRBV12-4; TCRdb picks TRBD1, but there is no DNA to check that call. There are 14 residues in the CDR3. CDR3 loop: CASSAGTGDEKLFF.

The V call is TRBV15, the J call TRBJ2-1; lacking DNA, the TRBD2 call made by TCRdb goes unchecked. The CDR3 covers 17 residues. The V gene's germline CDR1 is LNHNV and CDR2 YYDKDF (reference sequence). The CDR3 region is CATSRGSGLGTYNEQFF.

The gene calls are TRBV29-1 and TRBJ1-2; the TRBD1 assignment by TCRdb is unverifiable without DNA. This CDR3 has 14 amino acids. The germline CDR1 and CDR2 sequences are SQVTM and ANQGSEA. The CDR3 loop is CSVGRQGLEDGYTF. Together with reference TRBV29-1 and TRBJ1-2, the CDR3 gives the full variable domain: SAVISQKPSRDICQRGTSLTIQCQVDSQVTMMFWYRQQPGQSLTLIATANQGSEATYESGFVIDKFPISRPNLTFSTLTVSNMSPEDSSIYLCSVGRQGLEDGYTFGSGTRLTVV.

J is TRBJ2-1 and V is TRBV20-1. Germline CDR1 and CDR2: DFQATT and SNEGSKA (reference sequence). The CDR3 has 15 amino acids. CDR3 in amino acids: CSAKNLALQGSEQFF.

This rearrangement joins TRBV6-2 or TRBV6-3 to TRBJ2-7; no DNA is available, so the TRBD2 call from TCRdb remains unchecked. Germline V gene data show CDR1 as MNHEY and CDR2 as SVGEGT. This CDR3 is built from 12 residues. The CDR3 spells CASTGLRDEQYF.

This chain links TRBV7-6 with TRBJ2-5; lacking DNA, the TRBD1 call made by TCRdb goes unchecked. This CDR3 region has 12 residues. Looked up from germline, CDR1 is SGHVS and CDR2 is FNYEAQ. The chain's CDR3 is CATGSGGETQYF.

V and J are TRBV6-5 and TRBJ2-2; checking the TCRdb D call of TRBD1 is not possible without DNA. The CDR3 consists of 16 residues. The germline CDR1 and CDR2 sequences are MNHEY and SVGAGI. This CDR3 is CASSSTGSRVTGELFF.

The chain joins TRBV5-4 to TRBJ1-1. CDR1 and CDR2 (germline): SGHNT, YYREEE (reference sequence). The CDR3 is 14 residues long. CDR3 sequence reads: CASSGMDGNTEAFF. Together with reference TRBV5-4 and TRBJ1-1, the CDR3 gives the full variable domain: ETGVTQSPTHLIKTRGQQVTLRCSSQSGHNTVSWYQQALGQGPQFIFQYYREEENGRGNFPPRFSGLQFPNYSSELNVNALELDDSALYLCASSGMDGNTEAFFGQGTRLTVV.

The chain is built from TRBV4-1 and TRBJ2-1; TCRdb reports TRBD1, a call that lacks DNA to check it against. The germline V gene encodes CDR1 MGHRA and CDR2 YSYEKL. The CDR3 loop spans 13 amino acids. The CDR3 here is CASSPGQYNEQFF.

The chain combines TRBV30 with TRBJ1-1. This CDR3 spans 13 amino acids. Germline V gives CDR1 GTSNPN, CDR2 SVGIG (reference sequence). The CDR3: CAWTTQVNTEAFF.

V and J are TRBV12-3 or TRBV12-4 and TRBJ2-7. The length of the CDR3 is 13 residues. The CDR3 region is CASSRGSSYEQYF.

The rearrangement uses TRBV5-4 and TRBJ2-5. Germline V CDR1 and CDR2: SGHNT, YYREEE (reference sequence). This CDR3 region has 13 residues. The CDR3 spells CASSLAAVETQYF.

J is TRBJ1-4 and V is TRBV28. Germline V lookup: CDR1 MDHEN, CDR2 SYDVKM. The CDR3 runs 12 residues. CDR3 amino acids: CASTVNNEKLFF.

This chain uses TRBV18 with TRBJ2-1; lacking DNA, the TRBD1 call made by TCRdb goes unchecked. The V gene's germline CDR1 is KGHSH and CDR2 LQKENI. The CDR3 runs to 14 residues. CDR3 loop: CANRRQGAYNEQFF.

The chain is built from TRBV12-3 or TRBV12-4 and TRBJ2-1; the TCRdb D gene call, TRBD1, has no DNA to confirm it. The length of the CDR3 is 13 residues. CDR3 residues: CASTPGTYNEQFF.

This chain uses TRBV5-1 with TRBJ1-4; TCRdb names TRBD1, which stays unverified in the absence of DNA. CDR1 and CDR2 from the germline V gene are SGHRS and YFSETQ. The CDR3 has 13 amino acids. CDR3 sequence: CASRGTVDEKLFF.

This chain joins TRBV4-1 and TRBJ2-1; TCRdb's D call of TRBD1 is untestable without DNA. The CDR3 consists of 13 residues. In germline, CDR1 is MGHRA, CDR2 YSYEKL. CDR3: CASSPHRGREQFF.

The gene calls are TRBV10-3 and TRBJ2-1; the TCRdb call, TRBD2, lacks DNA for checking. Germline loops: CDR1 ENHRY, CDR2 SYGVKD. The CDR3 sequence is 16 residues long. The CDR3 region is CAISVGTSGSWSEQFF.

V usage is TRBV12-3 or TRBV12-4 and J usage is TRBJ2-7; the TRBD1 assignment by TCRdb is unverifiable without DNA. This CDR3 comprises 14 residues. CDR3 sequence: CASSRADRGREQYF.

CDR3 sequence reads: CASSLGQTYNEQFF. The J gene is TRBJ2-1, the V gene TRBV12-3 or TRBV12-4; TCRdb's D call, TRBD1, is unchecked because there is no DNA. CDR3 length: 14 residues.

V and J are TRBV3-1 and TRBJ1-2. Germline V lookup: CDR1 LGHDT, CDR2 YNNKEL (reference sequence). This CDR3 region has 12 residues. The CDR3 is CASSQTANGYTF.

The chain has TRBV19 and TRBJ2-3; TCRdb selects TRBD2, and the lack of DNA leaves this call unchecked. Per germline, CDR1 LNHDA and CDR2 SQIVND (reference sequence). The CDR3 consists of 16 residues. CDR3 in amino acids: CASRVGTRGSTDTQYF.

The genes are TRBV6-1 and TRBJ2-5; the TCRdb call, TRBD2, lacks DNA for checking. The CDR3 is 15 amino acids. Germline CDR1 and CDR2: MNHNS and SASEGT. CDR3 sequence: CASSERAGREGTQYF.